One sample yielded the 15 T cell receptor beta chains listed below, sequenced in a study of Graves' ophthalmopathy and Graves' hyperthyroidism. RNA transcripts served as template for amplifying TCR beta CDR3 sequences. HTBI primers were used in a first-round RT-PCR, which preceded a second-round multiplex PCR. TCRdb processed the multiplex PCR reads anew with MiXCR; each CDR3 protein has one entry. The sample shows roughly 400,000 distinct CDR3 sequences, about 16% of them seen only once. Sequenced input: peripheral blood. The receptor source for this set is a woman between 18 and 29 years old with Graves' ophthalmopathy.

The rearrangement joins TRBV28 to TRBJ2-7, with 8 nucleotides matching TRBD2. Germline values: CDR1 MDHEN, CDR2 SYDVKM. V gave up 6 bases and J gave up 6 bases; unmatched junction bases: 7. This CDR3 has 13 amino acids. Written as DNA, the CDR3 is TGTGCCAGCAGGCCGGGACTAGGAAGCGAGCAGTACTTC. Translation gives CASRPGLGSEQYF. Full variable domain (remainder filled in from reference TRBV28 and TRBJ2-7): DVKVTQSSRYLVKRTGEKVFLECVQDMDHENMFWYRQDPGLGLRLIYFSYDVKMKEKGDIPEGYSVSREKKERFSLILESASTNQTSMYLCASRPGLGSEQYFGPGTRLTVT.

This clonotype has at least ten counts. V is TRBV11-2 and J is TRBJ1-2, with TRBD1 as a possible D gene (5 bases). Germline V lookup: CDR1 SGHAT, CDR2 FQNNGV. This CDR3 is built from 13 residues. V was cut by 1 base and J by 3 bases, with 6 bases left in between. The CDR3 DNA reads TGTGCCAGCAGCTTAGTAGGGGACTATGGCTACACCTTC. Its protein product is CASSLVGDYGYTF. Using reference TRBV11-2 and TRBJ1-2 for the parts outside the CDR3, the full variable domain is EAGVAQSPRYKIIEKRQSVAFWCNPISGHATLYWYQQILGQGPKLLIQFQNNGVVDDSQLPKDRFSAERLKGVDSTLKIQPAKLEDSAVYLCASSLVGDYGYTFGSGTRLTVV.

The rearrangement links TRBV28 to TRBJ2-7, with D perhaps matching TRBD1 (6 bases). The V end lost 9 bases, the J end lost 3 bases, and 15 bases lay between the germline ends. The CDR3 is 13 residues long. Germline V gene lookup returns CDR1 MDHEN and CDR2 SYDVKM. Here the CDR3 reads CARTRDTIYEQYF. The CDR3 DNA reads TGTGCCAGAACCCGGGACACCATCTACGAGCAGTACTTC.

This clonotype occurred many times. The V and J genes are TRBV7-2 and TRBJ2-2, with 9 nucleotides matching TRBD2. V lost 3 bases, J lost 8 bases, and 7 bases stayed unmatched. The CDR3 runs 15 residues. Germline values: CDR1 SGHTA, CDR2 FQGNSA. The CDR3: CASSFSGGSWGELFF. CDR3 in DNA: TGTGCCAGCAGCTTTAGCGGGGGATCTTGGGGGGAGCTGTTTTTT. The full variable domain, completed using reference TRBV7-2 and TRBJ2-2, is GAGVSQSPSNKVTEKGKDVELRCDPISGHTALYWYRQSLGQGLEFLIYFQGNSAPDKSGLPSDRFSAERTGGSVSTLTIQRTQQEDSAVYLCASSFSGGSWGELFFGEGSRLTVL.

The chain carries TRBV9 and TRBJ2-2; weak D call: TRBD2 (5 bases). Per germline, CDR1 SGDLS and CDR2 YYNGEE. The V gene lost 0 bases and the J gene lost 5 bases, with 17 bases spanning the gap. The CDR3 loop spans 17 amino acids. CDR3 residues: CASSVAPDWAGTGELFF. In DNA form, the CDR3 reads TGTGCCAGCAGCGTAGCCCCCGACTGGGCGGGTACCGGGGAGCTGTTTTTT.

This clonotype appeared many times. The rearrangement joins TRBV20-1 to TRBJ2-7; either TRBD1 or TRBD2 may supply D (5 bases each). Germline loops: CDR1 DFQATT, CDR2 SNEGSKA (reference sequence). V lost 3 bases and J lost 5, with 11 bases in between. The CDR3 has 12 residues. In DNA form, the CDR3 reads TGCAGTGCTAGGCAGGGACCCAACGAGCAGTACTTC. Residues: CSARQGPNEQYF.

The chain employs TRBV6-1 and TRBJ1-1; no clear D. V dropped 6 bases and J dropped 6 bases, with 14 bases sitting between them. This CDR3 region has 13 residues. Germline-derived CDR1 and CDR2 are MNHNS and SASEGT. The CDR3 loop is CASSREAIAEAFF. CDR3 coding DNA: TGTGCCAGCAGCAGAGAGGCGATCGCTGAAGCTTTCTTT.

This clonotype turned up a few times. The chain combines TRBV9 with TRBJ2-3; 8 positions agree with TRBD2. From germline, CDR1 is SGDLS and CDR2 YYNGEE. J gave up 2 bases and V 3 bases, and 2 bases lay outside the gene matches. The CDR3 extends over 14 amino acids. CDR3 residues: CASSGRGVTDTQYF. The CDR3, as DNA: TGTGCCAGCAGCGGGCGGGGGGTCACAGATACGCAGTATTTT.

This chain links TRBV5-4 with TRBJ2-2, with 8 bases aligning to TRBD2. J gave up 1 base and V 3 bases, and 8 bases lay outside the gene matches. Germline V lookup: CDR1 SGHNT, CDR2 YYREEE (reference sequence). CDR3 length: 17 amino acids. The CDR3 DNA sequence: TGTGCCAGCAGCTCGGACCCTAGCGGGCAGAACACCGGGGAGCTGTTTTTT. It specifies CASSSDPSGQNTGELFF.

The chain recombines TRBV25-1 with TRBJ2-7; 10 bases agree with TRBD1. The germline gives CDR1 MGHDK, CDR2 SYGVNS. V gave up 10 bases and J gave up 7 bases; unmatched junction bases: 7. The CDR3 sequence is 12 residues long. CDR3 amino acids: CATTTGGEEQYF. The CDR3 region has the DNA TGTGCCACTACGACAGGGGGCGAAGAGCAGTACTTC.

This clonotype was recorded at least ten times. The chain employs TRBV29-1 and TRBJ2-7, with 9 nucleotides matching TRBD2. This CDR3 is 14 amino acids long. With V trimmed by 4 bases and J by 5 bases, 9 bases remained unmatched. Germline values: CDR1 SQVTM, CDR2 ANQGSEA. CDR3 DNA: TGCAGCGTTGCATATCTAGCGGGGATCCACGAGCAGTACTTC. It is translated as CSVAYLAGIHEQYF.

This clonotype was found many times. This chain links TRBV6-4 with TRBJ2-2; D possibly corresponds to TRBD1 (5 bases). Germline V gene data show CDR1 as MRHNA and CDR2 as SNTAGT. This CDR3 region has 14 residues. V lost 3 bases, J lost 5 bases, and 10 bases lay in between. DNA for the CDR3: TGTGCCAGCAGTGAAGGGGCCGAAACCGGGGAGCTGTTTTTT. As protein: CASSEGAETGELFF.

Ten or more counts support this clonotype. The rearrangement uses TRBV11-2 and TRBJ1-2; perhaps TRBD1 as D (6 bases). Germline CDR1 reads SGHAT; CDR2 reads FQNNGV. This CDR3 comprises 16 residues. The V end lost 5 bases, the J end lost 0 bases, and 16 bases lay between the germline ends. The chain's CDR3 is CASSREQGRANYGYTF. Written as DNA, the CDR3 is TGTGCCAGCAGCCGAGAACAGGGACGAGCTAACTATGGCTACACCTTC.

The table lists this clonotype with many counts. Since a much larger clone is just one base distant, this may be a read error. The chain couples TRBV6-2 or TRBV6-3 to TRBJ2-7; D is ambiguous. Germline loops: CDR1 MNHEY, CDR2 SVGEGT. The length of the CDR3 is 17 residues. The CDR3 protein is CASSYSLQRPTSYEQHF. As DNA, the CDR3 is TGTGCCAGCAGTTACTCGCTTCAGCGCCCCACCTCCTACGAGCAGCACTTC.

This clonotype was detected many times. The V gene is TRBV28, the J gene TRBJ2-7, with 11 bases aligning to TRBD2. V trimming: 2 bases; J trimming: 9 bases; junction bases outside the gene matches: 9. This CDR3 has 15 amino acids. CDR1 and CDR2 (germline): MDHEN, SYDVKM. The CDR3 region is CASSLRPSGRKGQYF. CDR3 nucleotides: TGTGCCAGCAGTTTACGGCCTAGCGGGAGGAAGGGGCAGTACTTC.